Reported below is one TCR beta chain. This sample is part of a study of blood T cell repertoires in COVID-19. Overall study context: Samples came from the United States, Italy and Spain, spanning acute and convalescent COVID-19. Nucleic acid was either cDNA or gDNA, and it came from T cells, B-cell-depleted T cells, or PBMCs.

As originally analysed: Reference gene primers were amplified, and this amplification served to estimate nucleated cell counts. Assay: immunoSEQ multiplex PCR; the TCRdb copy retains only in-frame clones and omits some. The V and J calls and the clone size are those of that table, but D and trimming were determined from the DNA. The table has a few hundred thousand clones, 80% to 90% seen once. The CDR3 covers 14 residues. Between the trimmed V and J ends, which lost 5 bases and 5 bases, there was a span of 13 bases. Germline loops: CDR1 SEHNR, CDR2 FQNEAQ (reference sequence). This receptor was taken from a man between 60 and 75 years old with acute or convalescent COVID-19. The sample taken for sequencing was peripheral blood. The J gene is TRBJ2-4, the V gene TRBV7-9; D remains unclear. The CDR3 nucleotides are TGTGCCAGCAGCCAAGCCGGTAGTCAAAACATTCAGTACTTC. It specifies CASSQAGSQNIQYF.